This TCR beta chain derives from a study of siplizumab effects on memory and regulatory T cells (dated by TCRdb to about 2019). In terms of the full investigation: The study examined how the anti-CD2 antibody siplizumab affects alloreactive T-cell subsets in allogeneic mixed lymphocyte reactions built from human PBMCs.

Details on this clone: The antigen it binds to is not known. Per-base qualities were not stored, and no clone one base away is much larger.

The CDR3 runs 17 residues from the cysteine to the phenylalanine. Only CDR3 DNA remains: 51 bases, in frame from the first base. V ends up 0 bases short and J 4 bases short, with an unmatched junction base count of 9. The germline V gene sets CDR1 to SGHRS and CDR2 to YFSETQ. TCRbeta CDR3 sequencing was performed on sorted unstimulated T cells and on proliferating T cells recovered from mixed lymphocyte reactions. Fresh whole blood from nine to ten HLA-typed healthy donors was used as the source from which PBMCs were isolated. To map where alloreactive clones came from, CD4+ regulatory T cells in the unstimulated state were FACS-sorted. The paper as a whole reports these results and caveats: Among mappable alloreactive CD4+ clones, an average Treg-derived fraction of almost 70% was observed with siplizumab, compared with less than 35% in control reactions. Because sequences at frequencies below about 10^-5 were poorly captured, only a minor fraction of alloreactive clones could be mapped back to unstimulated subsets. Whether proliferating Tregs from siplizumab cultures actually had suppressive function was not functionally confirmed. About 75-96% of proliferating CD4+ or CD8+ clones could not be given a naive or memory phenotype. Siplizumab significantly lowered the cumulative frequency of alloreactive sequences that could be traced to unstimulated CD4+ memory T cells. Compared with memory T cells, unstimulated naive T cells appeared more diverse, and naive cells seemed to make a substantial contribution to the alloresponse.

Libraries were made using the immunoSEQ multiplex PCR assay. The deep sequencing platform assayed some 98,000 TCR templates per sample. Genomic DNA extracted from sorted T cells was used for TCRbeta CDR3 sequencing. In the authors' own workflow: The R programming language was used for clonal analysis of TCRbeta CDR3 data. Alloreactive CD4+ and CD8+ clones were defined by comparing unstimulated samples with post-reaction CFSE-low samples. Alloreactive CD4+ clones were assigned to regulatory or non-regulatory origin by matching sequences to sorted unstimulated Treg and non-Treg repertoires. This is the immuneACCESS table as TCRdb keeps it, with only in-frame sequences that have V and J called. A part of the clones is gone; compared with another copy, unresolved V genes explain less than half, and the rest is unexplained. V, J and clone size were drawn from that table, and D and trimming were deduced from the DNA. The sample table shows some 100,000 clones, and approximately 90% are seen once. The biggest ten clones account for approximately 0.71% of the sample.

Rearrangement joined TRBV5-1 to TRBJ2-3, with TRBD2 matching 9 junction bases. This sequence was found in a human donor in good health. Material: Tregs sorted from blood. DNA sequence: TGCGCCAGCAGCTTGGCTTTAGCGGGAGATGGGGCAGATACGCAGTATTTT. It translates as CASSLALAGDGADTQYF.